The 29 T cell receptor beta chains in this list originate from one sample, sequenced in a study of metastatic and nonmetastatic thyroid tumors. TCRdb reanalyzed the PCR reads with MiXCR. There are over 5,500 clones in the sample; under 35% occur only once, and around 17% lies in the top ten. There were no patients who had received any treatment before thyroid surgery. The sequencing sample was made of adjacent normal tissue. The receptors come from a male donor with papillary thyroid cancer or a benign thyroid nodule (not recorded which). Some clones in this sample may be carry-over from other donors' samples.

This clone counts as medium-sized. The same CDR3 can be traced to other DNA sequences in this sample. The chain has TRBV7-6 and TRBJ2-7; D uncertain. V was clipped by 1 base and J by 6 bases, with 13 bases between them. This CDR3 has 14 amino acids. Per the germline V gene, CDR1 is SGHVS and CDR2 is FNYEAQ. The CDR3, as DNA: TGTGCCAGCAGCTTAGGGGCCAGCATGGGCGAGCAGTACTTC. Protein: CASSLGASMGEQYF.

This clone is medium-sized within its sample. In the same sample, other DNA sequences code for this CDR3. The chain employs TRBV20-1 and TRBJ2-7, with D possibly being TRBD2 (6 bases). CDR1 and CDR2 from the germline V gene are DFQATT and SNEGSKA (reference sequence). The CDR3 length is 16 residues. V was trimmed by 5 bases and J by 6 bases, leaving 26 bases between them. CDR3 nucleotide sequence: TGCAGTGCTTATTCGGGGCCGGGACTGGAGGTTTCCGAGCAGTACTTC. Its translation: CSAYSGPGLEVSEQYF.

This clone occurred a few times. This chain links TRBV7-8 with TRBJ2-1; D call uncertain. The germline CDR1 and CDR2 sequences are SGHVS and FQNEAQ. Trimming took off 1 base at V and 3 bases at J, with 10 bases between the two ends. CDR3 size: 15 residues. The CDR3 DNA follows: TGTGCCAGCAGCTTAGATTATGGGGACTACAATGAGCAGTTCTTC. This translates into CASSLDYGDYNEQFF.

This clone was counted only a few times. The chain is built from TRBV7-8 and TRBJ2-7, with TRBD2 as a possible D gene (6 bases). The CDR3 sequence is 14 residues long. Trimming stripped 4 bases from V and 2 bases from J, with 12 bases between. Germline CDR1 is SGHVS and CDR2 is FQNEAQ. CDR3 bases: TGTGCCAGCAGCTGGACTTCGGGGGCCTACGAGCAGTACTTC. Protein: CASSWTSGAYEQYF. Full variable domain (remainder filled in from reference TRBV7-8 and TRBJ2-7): GAGVSQSPRYKVAKRGQDVALRCDPISGHVSLFWYQQALGQGPEFLTYFQNEAQLDKSGLPSDRFFAERPEGSVSTLKIQRTQQEDSAVYLCASSWTSGAYEQYFGPGTRLTVT.

CDR3 protein: CASSFSGGSNQPQHF. CDR3 nucleotide sequence: TGTGCCAGCAGCTTCTCGGGGGGTAGCAATCAGCCCCAGCATTTT. This chain links TRBV5-5 with TRBJ1-5, with a weak D call TRBD1 (5 bases). Germline V gene lookup returns CDR1 SGHKS and CDR2 YYEKEE (reference sequence). Trimming removed 2 bases from V and 0 bases from J, with 9 bases in between. The CDR3 totals 15 residues.

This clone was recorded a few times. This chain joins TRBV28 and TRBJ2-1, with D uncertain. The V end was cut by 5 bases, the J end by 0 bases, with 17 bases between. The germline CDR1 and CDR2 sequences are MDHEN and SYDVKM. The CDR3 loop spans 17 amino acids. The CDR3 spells CASSPRVGASSYNEQFF. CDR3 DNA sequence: TGTGCCAGCAGTCCTCGGGTCGGAGCCAGCTCCTACAATGAGCAGTTCTTC.

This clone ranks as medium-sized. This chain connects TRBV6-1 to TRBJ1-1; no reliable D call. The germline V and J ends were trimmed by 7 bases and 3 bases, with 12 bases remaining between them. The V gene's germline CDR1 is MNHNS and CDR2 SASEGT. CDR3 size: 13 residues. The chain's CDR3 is CASTGPGDTEAFF. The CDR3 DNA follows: TGTGCCAGCACCGGGCCTGGGGACACTGAAGCTTTCTTT.

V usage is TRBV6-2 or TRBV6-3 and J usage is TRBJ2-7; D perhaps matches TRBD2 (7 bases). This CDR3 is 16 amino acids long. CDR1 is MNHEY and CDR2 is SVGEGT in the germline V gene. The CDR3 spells CASSDPMGGAAYEHYV. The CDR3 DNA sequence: TGTGCCAGCAGTGACCCCATGGGGGGGGCCGCCTACGAGCATTACGTC.

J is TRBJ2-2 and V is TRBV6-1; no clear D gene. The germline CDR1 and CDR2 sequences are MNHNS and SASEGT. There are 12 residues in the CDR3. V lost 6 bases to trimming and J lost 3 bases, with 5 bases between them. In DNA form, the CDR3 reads TGTGCCAGCAGGAGGTACACCGGGGAGCTGTTTTTT. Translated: CASRRYTGELFF.

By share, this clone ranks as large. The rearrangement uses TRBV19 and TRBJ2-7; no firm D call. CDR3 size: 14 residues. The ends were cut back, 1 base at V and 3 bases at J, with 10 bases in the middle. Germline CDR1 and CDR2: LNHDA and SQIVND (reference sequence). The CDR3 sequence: CASSIGGNGYEQYF. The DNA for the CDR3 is TGTGCCAGTAGTATAGGGGGAAATGGCTACGAGCAGTACTTC.

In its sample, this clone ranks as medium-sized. As DNA, the CDR3 is TGTGCCAGCAGCTCGGGACTGAGCAATCAGCCCCAGCATTTT. This sequence encodes CASSSGLSNQPQHF. V is TRBV7-2 and J is TRBJ1-5; tentative D call: TRBD1 (5 bases). The CDR3 length is 14 residues. CDR1 is SGHTA, CDR2 FQGNSA, per germline. Trimming took off 4 bases at V and 1 base at J, with 8 bases between the two ends. Supplemented by reference TRBV7-2 and TRBJ1-5, the full variable domain reads GAGVSQSPSNKVTEKGKDVELRCDPISGHTALYWYRQSLGQGLEFLIYFQGNSAPDKSGLPSDRFSAERTGGSVSTLTIQRTQQEDSAVYLCASSSGLSNQPQHFGDGTRLSIL.

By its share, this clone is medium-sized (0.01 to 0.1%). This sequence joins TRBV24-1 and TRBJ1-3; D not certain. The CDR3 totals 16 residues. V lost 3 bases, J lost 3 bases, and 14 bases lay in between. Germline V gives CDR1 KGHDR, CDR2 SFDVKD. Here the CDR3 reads CATSDPQENLGNTIYF. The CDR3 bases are TGTGCCACCAGTGATCCCCAGGAGAACCTTGGAAACACCATATATTTT.

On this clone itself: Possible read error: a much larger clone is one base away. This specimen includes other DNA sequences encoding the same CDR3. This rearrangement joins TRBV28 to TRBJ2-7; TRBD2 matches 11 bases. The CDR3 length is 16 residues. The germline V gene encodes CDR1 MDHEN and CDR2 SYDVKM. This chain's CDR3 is CASSLYLASGRSEQYF. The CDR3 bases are TGTGCCAGCAGTTTATATTTGGCTAGCGGGAGGAGTGAGCAGTACTTT.

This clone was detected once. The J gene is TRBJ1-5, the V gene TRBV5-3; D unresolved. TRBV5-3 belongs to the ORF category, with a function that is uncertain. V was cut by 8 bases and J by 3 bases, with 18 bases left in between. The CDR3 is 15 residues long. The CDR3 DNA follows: TGTGCCAGTAAACCTCGACATCTTGACAATCAGCCCCAGCATTTT. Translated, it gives CASKPRHLDNQPQHF.

CDR3 DNA: TGTGCCACCTCGCAGGGGGTCACAGATACGCAGTATTTT. This sequence encodes CATSQGVTDTQYF. The chain is built from TRBV6-4 and TRBJ2-3; 7 bases are shared with TRBD1. J gave up 2 bases and V 10 bases, and 6 bases lay outside the gene matches. This CDR3 is 13 amino acids long. The germline V gene encodes CDR1 MRHNA and CDR2 SNTAGT.

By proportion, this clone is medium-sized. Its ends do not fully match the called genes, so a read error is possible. Here the CDR3 reads CAITEGAGANVLTF. CDR3 coding DNA: TGTGCCATCACTGAGGGGGCTGGGGCCAACGTCCTGACTTTC. The chain has TRBV10-3 and TRBJ2-6, with D perhaps TRBD1 (6 bases). The CDR3 contains 14 residues. Germline CDR1 and CDR2: ENHRY and SYGVKD.

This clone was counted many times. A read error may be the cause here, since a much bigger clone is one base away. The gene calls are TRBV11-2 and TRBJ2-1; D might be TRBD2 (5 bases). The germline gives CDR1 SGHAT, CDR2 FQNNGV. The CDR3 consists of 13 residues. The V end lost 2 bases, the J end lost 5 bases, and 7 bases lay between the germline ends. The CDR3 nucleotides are TGTGCCAGCAGCTTACCCGGGGACAATGAGCAGTTCTTC. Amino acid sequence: CASSLPGDNEQFF.

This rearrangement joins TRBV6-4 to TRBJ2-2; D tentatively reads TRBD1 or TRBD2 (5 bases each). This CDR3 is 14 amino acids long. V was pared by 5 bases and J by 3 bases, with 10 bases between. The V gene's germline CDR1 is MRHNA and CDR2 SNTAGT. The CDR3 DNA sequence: TGTGCCAGCAGTAGAATGGGGGACACCGGGGAGCTGTTTTTT. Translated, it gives CASSRMGDTGELFF.

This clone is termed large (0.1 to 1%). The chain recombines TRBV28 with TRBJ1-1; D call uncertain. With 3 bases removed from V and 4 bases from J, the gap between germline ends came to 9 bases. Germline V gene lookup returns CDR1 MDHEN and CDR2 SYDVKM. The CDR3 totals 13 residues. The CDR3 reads CASSFSVGTEAFF. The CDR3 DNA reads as TGTGCCAGCAGTTTTTCTGTTGGCACTGAAGCTTTCTTT.

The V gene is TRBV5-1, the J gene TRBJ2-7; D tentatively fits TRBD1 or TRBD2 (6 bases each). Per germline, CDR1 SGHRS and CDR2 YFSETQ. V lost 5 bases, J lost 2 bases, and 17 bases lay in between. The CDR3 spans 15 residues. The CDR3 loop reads CASSWGADMAYEQYF. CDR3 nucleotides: TGCGCCAGCAGTTGGGGGGCGGACATGGCCTACGAGCAGTACTTC.

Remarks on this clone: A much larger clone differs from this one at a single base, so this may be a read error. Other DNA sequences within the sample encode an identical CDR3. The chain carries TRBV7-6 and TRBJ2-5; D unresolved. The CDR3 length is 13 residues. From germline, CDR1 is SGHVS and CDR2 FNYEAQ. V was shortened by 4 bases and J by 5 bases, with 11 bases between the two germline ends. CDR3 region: CASSSTGGETQYF. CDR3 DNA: TGTGCCAGCAGCTCTACGGGTGGGGAGACCCAGTACTTC.

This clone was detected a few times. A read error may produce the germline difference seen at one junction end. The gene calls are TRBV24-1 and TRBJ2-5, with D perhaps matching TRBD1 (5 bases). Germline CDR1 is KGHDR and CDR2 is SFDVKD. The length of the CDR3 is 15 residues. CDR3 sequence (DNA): TGTGCCACCAGCGTGGGGCAGGCCTACCAAGATACCCAGTACTTC. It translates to CATSVGQAYQDTQYF.

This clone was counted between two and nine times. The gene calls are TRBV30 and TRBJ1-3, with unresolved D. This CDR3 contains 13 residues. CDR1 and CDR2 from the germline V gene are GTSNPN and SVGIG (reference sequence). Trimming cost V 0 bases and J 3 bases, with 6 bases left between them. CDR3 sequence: CAWSVGGGNTIYF. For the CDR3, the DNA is TGTGCCTGGAGTGTCGGCGGTGGAAACACCATATATTTT. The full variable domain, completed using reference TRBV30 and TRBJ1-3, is SQTIHQWPATLVQPVGSPLSLECTVEGTSNPNLYWYRQAAGRGLQLLFYSVGIGQISSEVPQNLSASRPQDRQFILSSKKLLLSDSGFYLCAWSVGGGNTIYFGEGSWLTVV.

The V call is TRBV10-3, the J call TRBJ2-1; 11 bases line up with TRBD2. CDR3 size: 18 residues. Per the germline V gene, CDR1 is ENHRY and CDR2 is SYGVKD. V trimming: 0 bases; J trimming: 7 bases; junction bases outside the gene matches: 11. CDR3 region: CAISESSSTSGSGNEQFF. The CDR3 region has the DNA TGTGCCATCAGTGAGTCCTCCTCTACTAGCGGGAGTGGAAATGAGCAGTTCTTC.

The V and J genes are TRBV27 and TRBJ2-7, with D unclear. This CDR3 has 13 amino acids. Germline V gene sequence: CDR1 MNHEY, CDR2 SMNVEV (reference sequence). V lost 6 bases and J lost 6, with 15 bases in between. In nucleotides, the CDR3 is TGTGCCAGCAGCTTTGACTTCCCCGGCGAGCAGTACTTC. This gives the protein CASSFDFPGEQYF.

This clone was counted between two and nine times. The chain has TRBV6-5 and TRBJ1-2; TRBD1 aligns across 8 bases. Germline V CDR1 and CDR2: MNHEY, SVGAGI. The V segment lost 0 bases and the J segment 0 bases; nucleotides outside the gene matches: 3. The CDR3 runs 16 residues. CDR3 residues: CASSYSPTGANYGYTF. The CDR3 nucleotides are TGTGCCAGCAGTTACTCACCGACAGGGGCTAACTATGGCTACACCTTC.

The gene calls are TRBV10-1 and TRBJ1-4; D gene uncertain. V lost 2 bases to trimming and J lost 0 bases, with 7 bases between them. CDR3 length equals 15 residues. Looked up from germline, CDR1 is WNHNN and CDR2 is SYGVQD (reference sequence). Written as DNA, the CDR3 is TGCGCCAGCAGTGAGGGTTCTGCAACTAATGAAAAACTGTTTTTT. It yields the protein CASSEGSATNEKLFF.

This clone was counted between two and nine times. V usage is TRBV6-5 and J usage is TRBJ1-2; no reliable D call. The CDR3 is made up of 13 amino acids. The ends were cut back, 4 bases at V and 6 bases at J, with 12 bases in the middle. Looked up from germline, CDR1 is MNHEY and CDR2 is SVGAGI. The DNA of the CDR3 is TGTGCCAGCAGTTCAGGAGTCCTCAATGGCTACACCTTC. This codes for CASSSGVLNGYTF.

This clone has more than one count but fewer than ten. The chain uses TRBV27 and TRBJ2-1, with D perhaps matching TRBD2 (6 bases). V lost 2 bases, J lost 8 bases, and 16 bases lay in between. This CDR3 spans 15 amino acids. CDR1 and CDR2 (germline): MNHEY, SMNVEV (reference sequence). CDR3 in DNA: TGTGCCAGCAGTTTAAGTGGGGGGAGAAGATATGAGCAGTTCTTC. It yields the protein CASSLSGGRRYEQFF.